The 21 T cell receptor beta chains presented below share a single source sample, sequenced in a study of T cell responses to AZD1222 COVID-19 vaccine. Profiled with immunoSEQ multiplex PCR; TCRdb holds only in-frame clones, not every one. The repertoire consists of roughly 130,000 clones, with approximately 92% occurring once and the leading ten covering 2.5% to 3.5%. This specimen was peripheral blood, taken on day 0 of AZD1222 vaccination. Receptor source: an adult in good health.

The J gene is TRBJ2-1, the V gene TRBV15; the match to TRBD1 covers 7 bases. The germline gives CDR1 LNHNV, CDR2 YYDKDF (reference sequence). This CDR3 contains 18 residues. V lost 3 bases to trimming and J lost 0 bases; unmatched junction nucleotides: 11. The CDR3 is CATSSSNHRGNSYNEQFF. The CDR3 region has the DNA TGTGCCACCAGCAGTTCTAATCACAGGGGAAACTCCTACAATGAGCAGTTCTTC.

J is TRBJ2-1 and V is TRBV6-4; 13 nucleotides align to TRBD2. CDR1 and CDR2 (germline): MRHNA, SNTAGT. CDR3 length equals 14 residues. V lost 3 bases, J lost 8 bases, and 1 base stayed unmatched. In nucleotides, the CDR3 is TGTGCCAGCAGTGAGGGGACTAGCGGGGATGAGCAGTTCTTC. It codes for CASSEGTSGDEQFF.

This chain links TRBV27 with TRBJ1-1, with D hard to call. The CDR3 sequence is 14 residues long. Trimming left V 3 bases short and J 6 bases short, with 14 bases between. Germline assignment: CDR1 MNHEY and CDR2 SMNVEV (reference sequence). CDR3 coding DNA: TGTGCCAGCAGTTTGTTTGGTAGACGGGCTGAAGCTTTCTTT. Amino acids: CASSLFGRRAEAFF.

The chain is built from TRBV28 and TRBJ1-2; D is possibly TRBD1 (5 bases). Germline CDR1 and CDR2: MDHEN and SYDVKM. V was cut by 3 bases and J by 4 bases, with 12 bases left in between. This CDR3 is built from 14 residues. The CDR3 sequence: CASSLARDPYGYTF. The CDR3 region has the DNA TGTGCCAGCAGTTTGGCCAGGGATCCCTATGGCTACACCTTC.

The chain joins TRBV10-2 to TRBJ2-7; D may be TRBD1 (6 bases). This CDR3 has 13 residues. V gave up 5 bases and J gave up 6 bases, with 14 bases separating them. The V gene's germline CDR1 is WSHSY and CDR2 SAAADI. This CDR3 is CASSRTVSGEQYF. CDR3 coding DNA: TGCGCCAGCAGTCGGACAGTTTCCGGCGAGCAGTACTTC.

The rearrangement uses TRBV6-5 and TRBJ2-1; D gene unclear. This CDR3 is built from 12 residues. Germline V gene sequence: CDR1 MNHEY, CDR2 SVGAGI. The V end lost 5 bases, the J end lost 3 bases, and 5 bases lay between the germline ends. The CDR3 sequence is CASSQLYNEQFF. The CDR3, as DNA: TGTGCCAGCAGTCAACTCTACAATGAGCAGTTCTTC.

The J gene is TRBJ2-1, the V gene TRBV11-2; D might be TRBD1 (6 bases). Germline-derived CDR1 and CDR2 are SGHAT and FQNNGV. Trimming removed 5 bases from V and 0 bases from J, with 17 bases in between. The CDR3 loop spans 17 amino acids. As DNA, the CDR3 is TGTGCCAGCAGCCTGATGGGACACCCGAGCTCCTACAATGAGCAGTTCTTC. Translating it yields CASSLMGHPSSYNEQFF.

This clone was observed a few times. J is TRBJ2-7 and V is TRBV29-1; tentatively, D is TRBD1 (5 bases). The germline CDR1 and CDR2 sequences are SQVTM and ANQGSEA. Trimming removed 0 bases at V and 3 bases at J, with 9 bases between. The CDR3 is 13 amino acids. The CDR3 DNA reads TGCAGCGTTGAAGAAGGGCAGGGCTACGAGCAGTACTTC. Its translation: CSVEEGQGYEQYF.

This chain joins TRBV18 and TRBJ2-1; 9 bases map to TRBD1. This CDR3 contains 17 residues. The V segment lost 0 bases and the J segment 8 bases; nucleotides outside the gene matches: 11. Germline V gene sequence: CDR1 KGHSH, CDR2 LQKENI. CDR3 in DNA: TGTGCCAGCTCACCACCGTCTGGGACAGGGACCCTCTATGAGCAGTTCTTC. It translates to CASSPPSGTGTLYEQFF.

This clone was recorded once. The V and J genes are TRBV4-2 and TRBJ1-2, with D perhaps matching TRBD1 (5 bases). This CDR3 spans 17 amino acids. Germline lookup yields CDR1 LGHNA and CDR2 YNFKEQ. V dropped 0 bases and J dropped 4 bases, with 18 bases sitting between them. The CDR3 DNA reads as TGTGCCAGCAGCCAAGATAGGGGCCAAAGACAGATCTATGGCTACACCTTC. Translation: CASSQDRGQRQIYGYTF.

The chain links TRBV5-6 to TRBJ2-7, with TRBD1 matching over 8 bases. V lost 0 bases to trimming and J lost 3 bases; unmatched junction nucleotides: 8. From germline, CDR1 is SGHDT and CDR2 YYEEEE. The CDR3 is made up of 16 amino acids. The CDR3 sequence is CASSLGAGTGIYEQYF. Here the CDR3 DNA reads TGTGCCAGCAGCTTGGGGGCCGGGACAGGAATCTACGAGCAGTACTTC.

As DNA, the CDR3 is TGTGCCAGCAGATCTTGGGGCACTGAAGCTTTCTTT. It encodes CASRSWGTEAFF. The chain carries TRBV6-5 and TRBJ1-1; D not resolved. V lost 6 bases to trimming and J lost 4 bases, with 9 bases between them. This CDR3 is 12 amino acids long. CDR1 is MNHEY and CDR2 is SVGAGI in the germline V gene.

CDR3 DNA: TGTGCCACCAGCAGATCCCGAGGACCACAAGAGACCCAGTACTTC. This translates into CATSRSRGPQETQYF. The J gene is TRBJ2-5, the V gene TRBV15; D call uncertain. The germline V gene has CDR1 LNHNV and CDR2 YYDKDF (reference sequence). V was clipped by 2 bases and J by 2 bases, with 12 bases between them. This CDR3 has 15 residues.

This clone appeared once. V gene TRBV7-6 combines with J gene TRBJ2-3; D uncertain. Germline CDR1 is SGHVS and CDR2 is FNYEAQ. V was clipped by 5 bases and J by 3 bases, with 3 bases between them. This CDR3 is 11 amino acids long. The CDR3 sequence: CASSNTDTQYF. CDR3 in DNA: TGTGCCAGCAGCAATACAGATACGCAGTATTTT.

The chain carries TRBV5-1 and TRBJ2-4; a weak D match, TRBD2 (6 bases). Between the trimmed V and J ends, which lost 6 bases and 1 base, there was a span of 11 bases. Germline V lookup: CDR1 SGHRS, CDR2 YFSETQ. This CDR3 is 14 amino acids long. The CDR3 sequence is CASKSSGAKNIQYF. As DNA, the CDR3 is TGCGCCAGCAAATCAAGCGGGGCCAAAAACATTCAGTACTTC.

This rearrangement joins TRBV9 to TRBJ1-3, with D unresolved. The germline V gene encodes CDR1 SGDLS and CDR2 YYNGEE. The CDR3 runs 15 residues. Deletions cut 6 bases from V and 3 bases from J, with 16 bases between. The CDR3: CASTAGVGGGNTIYF. CDR3 sequence (DNA): TGTGCCAGCACCGCCGGAGTAGGAGGTGGAAACACCATATATTTT.

This clone was seen only once. Here the CDR3 reads CASKPKTGFGNTIYF. CDR3 coding DNA: TGTGCCAGCAAACCCAAGACAGGTTTTGGAAACACCATATATTTT. The rearrangement uses TRBV6-5 and TRBJ1-3, with TRBD1 as a possible D gene (6 bases). This CDR3 region has 15 residues. Germline-derived CDR1 and CDR2 are MNHEY and SVGAGI. Trimming stripped 7 bases from V and 3 bases from J, with 16 bases between.

This clone has more than one count but fewer than ten. This sequence joins TRBV30 and TRBJ1-1; the D is unclear. The CDR3 has 13 residues. Per the germline V gene, CDR1 is GTSNPN and CDR2 is SVGIG (reference sequence). Trimming cost V 5 bases and J 1 base, with 11 bases left between them. This chain's CDR3 is CAWPPEKNTEAFF. Here the CDR3 DNA reads TGTGCCTGGCCCCCCGAAAAGAACACTGAAGCTTTCTTT. The full variable domain, in which reference TRBV30 and TRBJ1-1 provide the parts outside the CDR3, is SQTIHQWPATLVQPVGSPLSLECTVEGTSNPNLYWYRQAAGRGLQLLFYSVGIGQISSEVPQNLSASRPQDRQFILSSKKLLLSDSGFYLCAWPPEKNTEAFFGQGTRLTVV.

The chain links TRBV23-1 to TRBJ1-2; D uncertain. TRBV23-1 is designated an ORF whose function remains uncertain. CDR3 length: 14 amino acids. V was cut by 3 bases and J by 0 bases, with 8 bases left in between. CDR3: CASSHGETNYGYTF. CDR3 nucleotides: TGCGCCAGCAGTCACGGGGAAACTAACTATGGCTACACCTTC.

The V call is TRBV27, the J call TRBJ2-3; D may be TRBD2 (5 bases). The CDR3 extends over 13 amino acids. V was clipped by 3 bases and J by 2 bases, with 6 bases between them. Germline CDR1 reads MNHEY; CDR2 reads SMNVEV (reference sequence). For the CDR3, the DNA is TGTGCCAGCAGTTTCGGGGTCACAGATACGCAGTATTTT. Encoded protein: CASSFGVTDTQYF.

This chain uses TRBV7-7 with TRBJ1-1; no clear D gene. V was pared by 5 bases and J by 1 base, with 8 bases between. Germline V gene lookup returns CDR1 SSHAT and CDR2 FNYEAQ (reference sequence). CDR3 length equals 13 residues. CDR3 nucleotides: TGTGCCAGCAGCCCCGTACCGAACACTGAAGCTTTCTTT. This translates into CASSPVPNTEAFF.